Listed below are T cell receptor beta chains from one sample, sequenced in a study of shared clonotypes between healthy human individuals. Some clones are missing from TCRdb's copy, which holds only in-frame ones; the method was immunoSEQ multiplex PCR. Counted here are roughly 2,300,000 clones, just under 95% occurring once; the ten biggest clones make up roughly 0.34%. The sequenced material came from naive CD4+ T cells from PBMCs. These receptors all come from a man younger than 35 in good health. Some clones in this sample may be carry-over from other donors' samples. Each CDR3 is given without its conserved first and last residue.

>TRBV28|-
AAGTSKTYEQY
>TRBV4-1|TRBJ1-5
ASSREWGNQPQH
>TRBV18|TRBJ1-2
ASSPLGTGTGNNYGYT
>TRBV2|TRBJ2-7
ATKRGGEQY
>TRBV6-4|TRBJ2-1
ASSAGSIQYNEQF
>TRBV28|TRBJ1-2
ASTVWASTYGYT
>TRBV6-1|-
ASSVGDRGYEQY
>TRBV6-1|TRBJ2-3
ASSEYGGQRNTQY
>TRBV10-3|TRBJ1-4
AISERFGGEKLF
>TRBV25-1|TRBJ2-3
ASSDSGRTDTQY
>TRBV28|TRBJ1-2
ASSSTRQPSYGYT
>TRBV28|TRBJ1-1
ASRAGTTNTEAF
>TRBV11-3|TRBJ2-1
ASSLTGYNEQF
>TRBV6-1|TRBJ2-2
ASSEQFANTGELF
>TRBV7-2|TRBJ2-1
ASSRHNEQF
>TRBV2|TRBJ1-4
ASRQGASNEKLF
>TRBV4-1|TRBJ1-1
ASSLLGTTGGQAF
>TRBV28|TRBJ2-6
ASTGTSGRGANVLT
>TRBV5-1|TRBJ2-3
ASSLLDTSTDTQY
>TRBV5-1|TRBJ2-3
ASSIGGADTQY
>TRBV6-9|TRBJ1-4
ASSYFGRGGKLF
>TRBV7-2|TRBJ1-2
ASSLGSVQLYGYT
>TRBV7-9|TRBJ2-1
ASRITRGAAYNEQF
>TRBV10-3|TRBJ1-2
AISESTDGNYGYT
>TRBV5-1|TRBJ1-5
ASSPGTGARQPQH
>TRBV5-1|TRBJ2-3
ASTPRGRSDTDTQY
>TRBV2|TRBJ1-4
ASSGLFDGKNEKLF
>TRBV5-1|TRBJ2-1
ASSLATGLDEQF
>TRBV2|TRBJ1-3
ASSALQTGTGNTIY
>TRBV30|TRBJ1-6
AWSVTRSSYNSPLH
>TRBV5-1|TRBJ2-2
ASSFSSGENTGELF
>TRBV25-1|TRBJ2-5
ASSEETRPGTQY
>TRBV5-1|TRBJ1-1
ASSLGPHGNTEAF
>TRBV5-4|TRBJ1-3
ASSKGQVHSGNTIY
>TRBV19|TRBJ1-5
ASSIYEGINQPQH
>TRBV11-2|TRBJ2-7
ASSFGDLLRY
>TRBV11-2|TRBJ1-2
ASSFEGSYGYT
>TRBV28|TRBJ2-2
ASSPSRPGGSTGELF
>TRBV5-8|TRBJ2-3
ASTRGRDTQY
>TRBV15|TRBJ2-5
ATRKRLAGEETQY